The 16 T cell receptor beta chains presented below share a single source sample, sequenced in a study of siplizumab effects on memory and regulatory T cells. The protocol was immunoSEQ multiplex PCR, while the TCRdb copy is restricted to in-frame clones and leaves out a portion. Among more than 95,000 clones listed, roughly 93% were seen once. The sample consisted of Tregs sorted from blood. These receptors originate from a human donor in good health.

The CDR3 loop reads CASSSDRAMYF. Written as DNA, the CDR3 is TGCGCCAGCAGCTCCGACAGGGCTATGTACTTC. The J gene is TRBJ2-7, the V gene TRBV5-1, with 7 nucleotides matching TRBD1. CDR3 length equals 11 residues. V lost 3 bases and J lost 12; bases outside the gene matches: 6. Germline CDR1 is SGHRS and CDR2 is YFSETQ.

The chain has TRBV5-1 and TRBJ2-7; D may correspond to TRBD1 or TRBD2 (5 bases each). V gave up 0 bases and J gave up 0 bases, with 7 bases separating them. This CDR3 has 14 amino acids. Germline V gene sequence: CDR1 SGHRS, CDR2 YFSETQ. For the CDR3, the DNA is TGCGCCAGCAGCTTGGTGGGGGACTCCTACGAGCAGTACTTC. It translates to CASSLVGDSYEQYF. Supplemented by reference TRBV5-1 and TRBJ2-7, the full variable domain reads KAGVTQTPRYLIKTRGQQVTLSCSPISGHRSVSWYQQTPGQGLQFLFEYFSETQRNKGNFPGRFSGRQFSNSRSEMNVSTLELGDSALYLCASSLVGDSYEQYFGPGTRLTVT.

CDR3 DNA: TGTGCCAGCAGTTTGTCCGGGAGGTCCGTCTACGAGCAGTACTTC. Translating it yields CASSLSGRSVYEQYF. The rearrangement joins TRBV27 to TRBJ2-7; 7 nucleotides match TRBD2. With 3 bases clipped from V and 3 bases from J, the junction kept 8 bases outside the gene matches. Germline V gene data show CDR1 as MNHEY and CDR2 as SMNVEV (reference sequence). The CDR3 is made up of 15 amino acids.

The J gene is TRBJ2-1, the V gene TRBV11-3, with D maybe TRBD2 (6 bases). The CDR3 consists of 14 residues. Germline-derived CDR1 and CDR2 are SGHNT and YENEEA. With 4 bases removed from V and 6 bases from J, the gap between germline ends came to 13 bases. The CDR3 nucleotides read TGTGCCAGCAGCTGGGGAGGTCCCCTCAATGAGCAGTTCTTC. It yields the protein CASSWGGPLNEQFF.

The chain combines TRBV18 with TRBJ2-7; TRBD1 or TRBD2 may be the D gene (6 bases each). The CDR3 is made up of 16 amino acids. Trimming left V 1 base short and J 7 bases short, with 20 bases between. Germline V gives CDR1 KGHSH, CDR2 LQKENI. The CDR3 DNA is TGTGCCAGCTCACCACTGGAGTGGGGGGCGCCCAGAGAGCAGTACTTC. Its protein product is CASSPLEWGAPREQYF. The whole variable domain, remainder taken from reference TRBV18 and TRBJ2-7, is NAGVMQNPRHLVRRRGQEARLRCSPMKGHSHVYWYRQLPEEGLKFMVYLQKENIIDESGMPKERFSAEFPKEGPSILRIQQVVRGDSAAYFCASSPLEWGAPREQYFGPGTRLTVT.

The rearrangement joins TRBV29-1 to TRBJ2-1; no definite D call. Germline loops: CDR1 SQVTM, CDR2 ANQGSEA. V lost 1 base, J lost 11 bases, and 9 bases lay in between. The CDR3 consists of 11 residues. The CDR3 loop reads CSVEGSQKQFF. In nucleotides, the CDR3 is TGCAGCGTTGAAGGATCCCAGAAGCAGTTCTTC.

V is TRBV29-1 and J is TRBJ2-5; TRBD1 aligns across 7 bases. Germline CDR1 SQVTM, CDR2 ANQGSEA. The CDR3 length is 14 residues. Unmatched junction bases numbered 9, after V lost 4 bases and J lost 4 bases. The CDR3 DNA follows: TGCAGCGTTGGCTTAACGACAGGGCGAGAGACCCAGTACTTC. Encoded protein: CSVGLTTGRETQYF.

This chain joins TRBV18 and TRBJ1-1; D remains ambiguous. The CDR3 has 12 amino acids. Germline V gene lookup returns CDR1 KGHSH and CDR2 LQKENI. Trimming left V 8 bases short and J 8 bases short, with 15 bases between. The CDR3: CASLRERSEAFF. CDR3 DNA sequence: TGTGCCAGCCTACGGGAGCGCTCGGAAGCTTTCTTT.

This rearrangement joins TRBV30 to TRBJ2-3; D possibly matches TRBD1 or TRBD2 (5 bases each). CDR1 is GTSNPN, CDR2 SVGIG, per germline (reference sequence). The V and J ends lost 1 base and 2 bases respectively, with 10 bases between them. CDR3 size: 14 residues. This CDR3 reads CAWSGGPNTDTQYF. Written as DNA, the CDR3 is TGTGCCTGGAGTGGGGGACCGAACACAGATACGCAGTATTTT.

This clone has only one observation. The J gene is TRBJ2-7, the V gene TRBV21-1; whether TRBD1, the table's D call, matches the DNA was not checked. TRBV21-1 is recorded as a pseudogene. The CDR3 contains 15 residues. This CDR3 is CASSKAPQGTYEQYF. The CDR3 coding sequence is TGTGCCAGCAGCAAAGCGCCGCAGGGAACCTACGAGCAGTACTTC.

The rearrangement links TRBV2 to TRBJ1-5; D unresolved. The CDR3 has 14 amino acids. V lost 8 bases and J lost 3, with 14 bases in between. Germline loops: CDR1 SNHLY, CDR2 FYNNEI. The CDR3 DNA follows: TGTGCCAGCTCACCGGGGAGGATCAATCAGCCCCAGCATTTT. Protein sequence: CASSPGRINQPQHF.

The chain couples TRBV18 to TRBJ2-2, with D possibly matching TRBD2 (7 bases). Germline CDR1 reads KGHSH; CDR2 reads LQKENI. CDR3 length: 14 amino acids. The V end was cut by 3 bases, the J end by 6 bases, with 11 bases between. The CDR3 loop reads CASSPGGPAGELFF. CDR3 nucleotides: TGTGCCAGCTCACCGGGGGGGCCCGCCGGGGAGCTGTTTTTT.

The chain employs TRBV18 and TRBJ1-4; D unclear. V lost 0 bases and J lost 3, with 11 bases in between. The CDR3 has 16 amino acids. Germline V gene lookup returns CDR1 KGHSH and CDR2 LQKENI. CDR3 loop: CASSPPSDFPNEKLFF. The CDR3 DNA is TGTGCCAGCTCACCACCGAGTGATTTCCCTAATGAAAAACTGTTTTTT.

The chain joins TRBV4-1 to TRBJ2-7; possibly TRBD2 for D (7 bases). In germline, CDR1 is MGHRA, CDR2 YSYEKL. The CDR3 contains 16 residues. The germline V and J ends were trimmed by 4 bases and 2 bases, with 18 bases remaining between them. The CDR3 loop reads CASSPSGQGRAYEQYF. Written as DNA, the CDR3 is TGCGCCAGCAGCCCATCGGGGCAGGGGAGGGCCTACGAGCAGTACTTC.

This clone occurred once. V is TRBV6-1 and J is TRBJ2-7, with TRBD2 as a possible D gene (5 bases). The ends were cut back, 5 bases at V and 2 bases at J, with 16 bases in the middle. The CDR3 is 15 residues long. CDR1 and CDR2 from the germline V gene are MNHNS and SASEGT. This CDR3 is CASSLTWTEAYEQYF. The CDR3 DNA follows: TGTGCCAGCAGTCTAACCTGGACGGAGGCCTACGAGCAGTACTTC.

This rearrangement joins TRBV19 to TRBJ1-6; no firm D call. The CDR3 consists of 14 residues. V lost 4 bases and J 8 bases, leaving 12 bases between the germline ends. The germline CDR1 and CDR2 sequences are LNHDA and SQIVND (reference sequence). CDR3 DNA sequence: TGTGCCAGTAGTAACTATCACACGGATTCACCCCTCCACTTT. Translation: CASSNYHTDSPLHF.